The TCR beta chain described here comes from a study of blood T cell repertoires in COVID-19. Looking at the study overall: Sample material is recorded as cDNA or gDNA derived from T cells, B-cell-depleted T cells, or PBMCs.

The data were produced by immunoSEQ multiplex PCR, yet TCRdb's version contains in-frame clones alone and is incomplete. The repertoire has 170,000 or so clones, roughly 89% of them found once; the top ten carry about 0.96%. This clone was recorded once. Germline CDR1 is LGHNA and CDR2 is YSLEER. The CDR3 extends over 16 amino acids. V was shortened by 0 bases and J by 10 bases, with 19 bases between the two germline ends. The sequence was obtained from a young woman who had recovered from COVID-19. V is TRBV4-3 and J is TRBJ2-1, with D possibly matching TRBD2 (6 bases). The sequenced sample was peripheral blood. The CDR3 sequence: CASSQDLASASGEQFF. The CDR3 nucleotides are TGCGCCAGCAGCCAAGATCTAGCGTCAGCATCGGGGGAGCAGTTCTTC.